The 29 T cell receptor beta chains presented below share a single source sample, sequenced in a study of OX40 agonist ivuxolimab in advanced cancers. The protocol was immunoSEQ multiplex PCR, while the TCRdb copy is restricted to in-frame clones and leaves out a portion. The repertoire holds tens of thousands of clones, with around nine tenths as singletons. Sample: CD4+ or CD8+ T cells sorted from blood, taken in a trial of the OX40 agonist ivuxolimab. The receptors shown here come from an adult with an advanced solid tumor such as melanoma, head and neck, liver or kidney cancer.

This clone was picked up one time. This sequence joins TRBV7-9 and TRBJ2-1; D ambiguous. Trimming left V 1 base short and J 5 bases short, with 0 bases between. This CDR3 has 11 residues. Germline V CDR1 and CDR2: SEHNR, FQNEAQ (reference sequence). CDR3 coding DNA: TGTGCCAGCAGCTTAGACAATGAGCAGTTCTTC. Amino acid sequence: CASSLDNEQFF. Drawing the rest from reference TRBV7-9 and TRBJ2-1, the complete variable domain is DTGVSQNPRHKITKRGQNVTFRCDPISEHNRLYWYRQTLGQGPEFLTYFQNEAQLEKSRLLSDRFSAERPKGSFSTLEIQRTEQGDSAMYLCASSLDNEQFFGPGTRLTVL.

The rearrangement uses TRBV6-1 and TRBJ1-1; 8 bases line up with TRBD1. Germline-derived CDR1 and CDR2 are MNHNS and SASEGT. The CDR3 spans 13 residues. The V segment lost 6 bases and the J segment 4 bases; nucleotides outside the gene matches: 4. Written as DNA, the CDR3 is TGTGCCAGCAGGGACAGGGCAGCCACTGAAGCTTTCTTT. The encoded protein is CASRDRAATEAFF.

The chain uses TRBV5-1 and TRBJ2-5; 7 bases are shared with TRBD2. From germline, CDR1 is SGHRS and CDR2 YFSETQ. This CDR3 comprises 13 residues. The J segment lost 1 base and the V segment lost 5 bases, leaving 2 bases of the junction unmatched. For the CDR3, the DNA is TGCGCCAGCAGATCGGGGGGCCAAGAGACCCAGTACTTC. Amino acids: CASRSGGQETQYF.

The V and J genes are TRBV11-2 and TRBJ1-2; D is uncertain. CDR1 is SGHAT, CDR2 FQNNGV, per germline. This CDR3 contains 12 residues. V was pared by 7 bases and J by 6 bases, with 12 bases between. CDR3 sequence reads: CASTLREDGYTF. The CDR3, as DNA: TGTGCCAGCACCCTCCGGGAGGATGGCTACACCTTC.

Written as DNA, the CDR3 is TGTGCCAGCAGTGGCTGGGCCAATGGGTTCTTC. Its translation is CASSGWANGFF. The chain joins TRBV6-1 to TRBJ2-1; D not resolved. The CDR3 extends over 11 amino acids. V gave up 4 bases and J gave up 15 bases, with 13 bases separating them. Germline CDR1 MNHNS, CDR2 SASEGT.

The J gene is TRBJ2-7, the V gene TRBV19; D may correspond to TRBD1 or TRBD2 (5 bases each). Per the germline V gene, CDR1 is LNHDA and CDR2 is SQIVND (reference sequence). Deletions cut 3 bases from V and 0 bases from J, with 12 bases between. The CDR3 length is 15 residues. The chain's CDR3 is CASSMGDQSSYEQYF. CDR3 sequence (DNA): TGTGCCAGTAGTATGGGGGACCAGAGCTCCTACGAGCAGTACTTC.

The chain recombines TRBV19 with TRBJ2-1; 10 nucleotides agree with TRBD1. The V gene's germline CDR1 is LNHDA and CDR2 SQIVND (reference sequence). CDR3 length: 16 residues. V dropped 7 bases and J dropped 5; count of bases not matched to a gene: 11. CDR3 in amino acids: CASTLLLGTGDNEQFF. CDR3 DNA: TGTGCCAGTACTCTCCTTCTTGGGACAGGGGACAATGAGCAGTTCTTC. The full variable domain, rest sourced from reference TRBV19 and TRBJ2-1, is DGGITQSPKYLFRKEGQNVTLSCEQNLNHDAMYWYRQDPGQGLRLIYYSQIVNDFQKGDIAEGYSVSREKKESFPLTVTSAQKNPTAFYLCASTLLLGTGDNEQFFGPGTRLTVL.

A few counts support this clone. This sequence joins TRBV11-2 and TRBJ1-1; TRBD1 matches 7 bases. The CDR3 loop spans 14 amino acids. Trimming cost V 3 bases and J 4 bases; bases outside gene matches: 5. Per the germline V gene, CDR1 is SGHAT and CDR2 is FQNNGV. Here the CDR3 reads CASSFGRTGTEAFF. The CDR3 DNA sequence: TGTGCCAGCAGCTTCGGAAGGACAGGCACTGAAGCTTTCTTT.

CDR3 region: CASSQGGQASSYEQYF. The DNA for the CDR3 is TGTGCCAGCAGTCAAGGGGGACAGGCGAGCTCCTACGAGCAGTACTTC. The gene calls are TRBV28 and TRBJ2-7, with TRBD1 identical over 8 bases. The germline V gene encodes CDR1 MDHEN and CDR2 SYDVKM. V was clipped by 5 bases and J by 0 bases; unmatched bases: 9. The CDR3 covers 16 residues.

This clone was observed once. CDR3 loop: CASRSSTDTQYF. CDR3 DNA sequence: TGTGCCAGCAGATCTAGCACAGATACGCAGTATTTT. The chain uses TRBV28 and TRBJ2-3; D gene uncertain. V lost 6 bases and J lost 0, with 4 bases in between. Germline V gives CDR1 MDHEN, CDR2 SYDVKM. The CDR3 totals 12 residues. The whole variable domain, filled in from reference TRBV28 and TRBJ2-3, reads DVKVTQSSRYLVKRTGEKVFLECVQDMDHENMFWYRQDPGLGLRLIYFSYDVKMKEKGDIPEGYSVSREKKERFSLILESASTNQTSMYLCASRSSTDTQYFGPGTRLTVL.

The chain joins TRBV19 to TRBJ2-1; TRBD1 matches 9 bases. The V gene end was trimmed by 7 bases and the J gene end by 7 bases; junction bases not matched to a gene: 11. CDR3 length: 15 amino acids. CDR1 is LNHDA, CDR2 SQIVND, per germline (reference sequence). CDR3 loop: CASNPRDRVINEQFF. For the CDR3, the DNA is TGTGCCAGTAACCCCCGGGACAGGGTTATTAATGAGCAGTTCTTC.

The chain links TRBV28 to TRBJ1-4; D ambiguous. Trimming left V 6 bases short and J 4 bases short, with 9 bases between. Germline values: CDR1 MDHEN, CDR2 SYDVKM. CDR3 length: 13 residues. The CDR3 DNA follows: TGTGCCAGCAGGGGGAGCCTTAATGAAAAACTGTTTTTT. Encoded protein: CASRGSLNEKLFF.

The J gene is TRBJ2-7, the V gene TRBV28; no clear D. From germline, CDR1 is MDHEN and CDR2 SYDVKM. The CDR3 covers 15 residues. V was clipped by 6 bases and J by 3 bases, with 18 bases between them. CDR3 DNA: TGTGCCAGCAGCACCCTAGACAAGGTCTACTACGAGCAGTACTTC. The encoded protein is CASSTLDKVYYEQYF.

The chain links TRBV6-1 to TRBJ1-4; D gene uncertain. This CDR3 has 16 residues. The germline V and J ends were trimmed by 2 bases and 8 bases, with 18 bases remaining between them. The germline gives CDR1 MNHNS, CDR2 SASEGT. The CDR3 DNA follows: TGTGCCAGCAGTGAAAGCTCAGGCGGGTTAGGCGAAAAACTGTTTTTT. Protein: CASSESSGGLGEKLFF.

The CDR3 protein is CASLGRWTSLEQYF. The CDR3, as DNA: TGTGCCAGCCTGGGTCGTTGGACCTCCCTCGAGCAGTACTTC. The chain is built from TRBV7-2 and TRBJ2-7, with no clear D. V was pared by 8 bases and J by 6 bases, with 20 bases between. There are 14 residues in the CDR3. Germline V gives CDR1 SGHTA, CDR2 FQGNSA.

The CDR3 bases are TGTGCCAGCTCACCAGGGGCCCAGGGGACAGATACGCAGTATTTT. This codes for CASSPGAQGTDTQYF. This chain connects TRBV18 to TRBJ2-3, with TRBD1 as a possible D gene (6 bases). The germline gives CDR1 KGHSH, CDR2 LQKENI. V was shortened by 2 bases and J by 3 bases, with 12 bases between the two germline ends. The CDR3 covers 15 residues.

V and J are TRBV7-6 and TRBJ1-2; D perhaps matches TRBD1 (5 bases). Germline CDR1 and CDR2: SGHVS and FNYEAQ. Trimming removed 8 bases at V and 1 base at J, with 8 bases between. The CDR3 is 12 residues long. CDR3 loop: CASATGNYGYTF. CDR3 in DNA: TGTGCCAGCGCAACAGGTAACTATGGCTACACCTTC. The variable domain in full, with the rest retrieved from reference TRBV7-6 and TRBJ1-2, is GAGVSQSPRYKVTKRGQDVALRCDPISGHVSLYWYRQALGQGPEFLTYFNYEAQQDKSGLPNDRFSAERPEGSISTLTIQRTEQRDSAMYRCASATGNYGYTFGSGTRLTVV.

V usage is TRBV7-3 and J usage is TRBJ2-1; D not resolved. Trimming stripped 1 base from V and 8 bases from J, with 12 bases between. This CDR3 has 14 residues. The V gene's germline CDR1 is SGHTA and CDR2 FQGTGA. The CDR3 loop reads CASSLIGQSYEQFF. The CDR3 DNA reads as TGTGCCAGCAGCTTAATTGGGCAAAGTTATGAGCAGTTCTTC.

This clone was detected only a few times. The gene calls are TRBV11-2 and TRBJ2-1; no clear D. The germline CDR1 and CDR2 sequences are SGHAT and FQNNGV. The CDR3 is 13 amino acids. V was pared by 6 bases and J by 4 bases, with 10 bases between. CDR3 sequence: CASRPLGYNEQFF. For the CDR3, the DNA is TGTGCCAGCAGGCCCTTGGGGTACAATGAGCAGTTCTTC.

The chain combines TRBV5-6 with TRBJ2-7; D possibly corresponds to TRBD1 (6 bases). Germline lookup yields CDR1 SGHDT and CDR2 YYEEEE. V was clipped by 3 bases and J by 4 bases, with 20 bases between them. The CDR3 sequence is 16 residues long. In nucleotides, the CDR3 is TGTGCCAGCAGCTACCTTAAAAGGGGTCAGGGGTACGAGCAGTACTTC. Its protein is CASSYLKRGQGYEQYF. Complete variable domain (other parts from reference TRBV5-6 and TRBJ2-7): DAGVTQSPTHLIKTRGQQVTLRCSPKSGHDTVSWYQQALGQGPQFIFQYYEEEERQRGNFPDRFSGHQFPNYSSELNVNALLLGDSALYLCASSYLKRGQGYEQYFGPGTRLTVT.

This clone was found a few times. This chain joins TRBV4-2 and TRBJ2-2; D unclear. This CDR3 region has 15 residues. With 0 bases removed from V and 5 bases from J, the gap between germline ends came to 10 bases. Germline CDR1 LGHNA, CDR2 YNFKEQ. Here the CDR3 DNA reads TGTGCCAGCAGCCAAGAATTGTCCAGGACCGGGGAGCTGTTTTTT. It translates to CASSQELSRTGELFF.

This rearrangement joins TRBV2 to TRBJ1-2, with D perhaps matching TRBD1 (5 bases). The V and J ends lost 6 bases and 7 bases respectively, with 15 bases between them. The CDR3 spans 13 residues. Germline V CDR1 and CDR2: SNHLY, FYNNEI. Here the CDR3 reads CASSPGGNIGYTF. As DNA, the CDR3 is TGTGCCAGCAGCCCTGGGGGGAACATTGGCTACACCTTC. Drawing the rest from reference TRBV2 and TRBJ1-2, the complete variable domain is EPEVTQTPSHQVTQMGQEVILRCVPISNHLYFYWYRQILGQKVEFLVSFYNNEISEKSEIFDDQFSVERPDGSNFTLKIRSTKLEDSAMYFCASSPGGNIGYTFGSGTRLTVV.

V and J are TRBV18 and TRBJ1-5; no firm D call. Germline values: CDR1 KGHSH, CDR2 LQKENI. V lost 2 bases, J lost 5 bases, and 7 bases lay in between. The CDR3 consists of 13 residues. CDR3 nucleotide sequence: TGTGCCAGCTCACCAGAGATTTATCAGCCCCAGCATTTT. Encoded protein: CASSPEIYQPQHF.

The CDR3 DNA is TGTGCCAGCAGTTACGTACAGGGTGGCACGCAGTATTTT. It codes for CASSYVQGGTQYF. This chain joins TRBV6-5 and TRBJ2-3, with a weak D call TRBD1 (6 bases). CDR1 MNHEY and CDR2 SVGAGI come from the germline V gene. The CDR3 extends over 13 amino acids. V was trimmed by 2 bases and J by 9 bases, leaving 12 bases between them.

This chain uses TRBV5-1 with TRBJ2-5; D call uncertain. Germline CDR1 is SGHRS and CDR2 is YFSETQ. The CDR3 is 12 residues long. Between the trimmed V and J ends, which lost 4 bases and 1 base, there was a span of 5 bases. The CDR3 reads CASSSSQETQYF. CDR3 nucleotides: TGCGCCAGCAGCAGTAGCCAAGAGACCCAGTACTTC.

V gene TRBV5-1 combines with J gene TRBJ2-5; no reliable D call. Germline-derived CDR1 and CDR2 are SGHRS and YFSETQ. Trimming removed 5 bases at V and 5 bases at J, with 13 bases between. The CDR3 is 13 amino acids. The CDR3 DNA sequence: TGCGCCAGCAGAGTTAGTATCTTGGAGACCCAGTACTTC. As protein: CASRVSILETQYF.

For the CDR3, the DNA is TGTGCCAGCAGCTTGACAGGGGTTGGGGAAAAACTGTTTTTT. It specifies CASSLTGVGEKLFF. V usage is TRBV11-2 and J usage is TRBJ1-4; 8 bases are a match to TRBD1. Trimming removed 3 bases from V and 8 bases from J; junction bases left unmatched: 5. Germline assignment: CDR1 SGHAT and CDR2 FQNNGV. This CDR3 is 14 amino acids long.

The chain recombines TRBV6-6 with TRBJ2-2; D uncertain. Germline values: CDR1 MNHNY, CDR2 SVGAGI (reference sequence). The CDR3 sequence is 13 residues long. V shed 2 bases and J shed 4 bases, with 5 bases lying between them. The CDR3 DNA sequence: TGTGCCAGCAGTTACACGGCCACCGGGGAGCTGTTTTTT. It is translated as CASSYTATGELFF.

CDR3 sequence: CASSQGSYEQYF. CDR3 in DNA: TGTGCCAGTAGCCAGGGCTCCTACGAGCAGTACTTC. The rearrangement uses TRBV28 and TRBJ2-7, with D possibly being TRBD1 (5 bases). CDR1 and CDR2 from the germline V gene are MDHEN and SYDVKM. V was clipped by 9 bases and J by 0 bases, with 9 bases between them. CDR3 size: 12 residues.